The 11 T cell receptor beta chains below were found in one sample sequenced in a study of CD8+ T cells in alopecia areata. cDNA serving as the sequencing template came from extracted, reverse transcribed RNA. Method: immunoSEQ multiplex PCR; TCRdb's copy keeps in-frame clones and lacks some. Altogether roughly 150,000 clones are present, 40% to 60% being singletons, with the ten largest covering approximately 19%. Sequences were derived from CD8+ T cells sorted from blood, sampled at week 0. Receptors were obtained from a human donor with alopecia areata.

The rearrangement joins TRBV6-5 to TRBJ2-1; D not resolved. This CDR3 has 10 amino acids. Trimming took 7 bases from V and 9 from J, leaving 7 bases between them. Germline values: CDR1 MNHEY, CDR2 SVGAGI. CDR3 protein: CASNYPEQFF. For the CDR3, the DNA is TGTGCCAGCAACTACCCTGAGCAGTTCTTC.

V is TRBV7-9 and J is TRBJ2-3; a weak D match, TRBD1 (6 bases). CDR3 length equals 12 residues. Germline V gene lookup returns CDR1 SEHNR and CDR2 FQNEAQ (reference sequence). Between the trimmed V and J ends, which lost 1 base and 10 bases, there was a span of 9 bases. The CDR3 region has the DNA TGTGCCAGCAGCTTAGGGACAGTCGCGCAGTATTTT. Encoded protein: CASSLGTVAQYF.

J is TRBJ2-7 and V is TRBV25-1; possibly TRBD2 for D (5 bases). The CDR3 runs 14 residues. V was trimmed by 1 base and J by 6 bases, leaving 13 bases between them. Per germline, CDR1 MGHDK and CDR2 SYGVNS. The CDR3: CASSESRLFLEQYF. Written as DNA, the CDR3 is TGTGCCAGCAGTGAATCGCGACTATTTCTCGAGCAGTACTTC.

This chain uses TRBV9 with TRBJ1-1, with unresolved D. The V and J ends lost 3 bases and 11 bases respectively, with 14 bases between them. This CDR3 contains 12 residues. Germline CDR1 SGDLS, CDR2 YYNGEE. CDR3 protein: CASSGVSVGAFF. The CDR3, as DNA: TGTGCCAGCAGCGGGGTTTCCGTTGGGGCTTTCTTT. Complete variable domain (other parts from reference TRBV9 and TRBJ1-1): DSGVTQTPKHLITATGQRVTLRCSPRSGDLSVYWYQQSLDQGLQFLIQYYNGEERAKGNILERFSAQQFPDLHSELNLSSLELGDSALYFCASSGVSVGAFFGQGTRLTVV.

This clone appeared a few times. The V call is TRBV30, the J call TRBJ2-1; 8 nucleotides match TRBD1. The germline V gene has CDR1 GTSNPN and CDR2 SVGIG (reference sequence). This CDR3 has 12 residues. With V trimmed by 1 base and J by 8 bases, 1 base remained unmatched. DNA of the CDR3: TGTGCCTGGAGTGGGACAGGGCATGAGCAGTTCTTC. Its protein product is CAWSGTGHEQFF.

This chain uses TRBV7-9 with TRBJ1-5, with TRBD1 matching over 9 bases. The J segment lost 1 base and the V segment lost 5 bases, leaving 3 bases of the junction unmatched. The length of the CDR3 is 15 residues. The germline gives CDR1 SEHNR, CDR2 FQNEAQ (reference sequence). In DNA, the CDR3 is TGTGCCAGCAGCGTGGGACAGGGCAGCAATCAGCCCCAGCATTTT. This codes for CASSVGQGSNQPQHF.

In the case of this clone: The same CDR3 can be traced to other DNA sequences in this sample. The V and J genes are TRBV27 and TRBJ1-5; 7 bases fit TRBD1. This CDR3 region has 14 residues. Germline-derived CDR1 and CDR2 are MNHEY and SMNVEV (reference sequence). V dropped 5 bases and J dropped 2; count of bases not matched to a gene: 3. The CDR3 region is CASSLDRGNQPQHF. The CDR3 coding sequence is TGTGCCAGCAGTCTAGACAGGGGCAATCAGCCCCAGCATTTT.

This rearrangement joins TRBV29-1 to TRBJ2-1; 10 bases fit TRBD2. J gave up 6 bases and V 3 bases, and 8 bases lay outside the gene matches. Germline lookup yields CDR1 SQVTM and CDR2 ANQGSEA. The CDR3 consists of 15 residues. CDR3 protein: CSVELAPSGGNEQFF. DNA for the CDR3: TGCAGCGTTGAGTTGGCGCCTAGCGGGGGCAATGAGCAGTTCTTC.

The CDR3 protein is CASSQDNTGELFF. DNA for the CDR3: TGCGCCAGCAGCCAAGATAACACCGGGGAGCTGTTTTTT. J is TRBJ2-2 and V is TRBV4-3, with unresolved D. Germline loops: CDR1 LGHNA, CDR2 YSLEER. This CDR3 region has 13 residues. V gave up 0 bases and J gave up 2 bases, with 1 base separating them.

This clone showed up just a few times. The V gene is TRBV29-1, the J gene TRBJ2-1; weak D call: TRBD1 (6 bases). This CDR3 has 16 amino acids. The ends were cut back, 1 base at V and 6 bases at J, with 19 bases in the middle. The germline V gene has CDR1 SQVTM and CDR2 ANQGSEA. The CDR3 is CSVEGGHLGPSNEQFF. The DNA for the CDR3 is TGCAGCGTTGAAGGGGGGCACTTAGGTCCTTCCAATGAGCAGTTCTTC.

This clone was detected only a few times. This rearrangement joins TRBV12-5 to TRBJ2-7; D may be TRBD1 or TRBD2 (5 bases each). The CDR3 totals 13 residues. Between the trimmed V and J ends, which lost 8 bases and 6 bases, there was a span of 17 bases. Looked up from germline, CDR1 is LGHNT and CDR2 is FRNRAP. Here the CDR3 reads CASRDGTASEQYF. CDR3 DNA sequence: TGTGCTAGTAGAGATGGGACGGCCTCCGAGCAGTACTTC. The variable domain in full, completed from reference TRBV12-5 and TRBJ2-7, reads DARVTQTPRHKVTEMGQEVTMRCQPILGHNTVFWYRQTMMQGLELLAYFRNRAPLDDSGMPKDRFSAEMPDATLATLKIQPSEPRDSAVYFCASRDGTASEQYFGPGTRLTVT.